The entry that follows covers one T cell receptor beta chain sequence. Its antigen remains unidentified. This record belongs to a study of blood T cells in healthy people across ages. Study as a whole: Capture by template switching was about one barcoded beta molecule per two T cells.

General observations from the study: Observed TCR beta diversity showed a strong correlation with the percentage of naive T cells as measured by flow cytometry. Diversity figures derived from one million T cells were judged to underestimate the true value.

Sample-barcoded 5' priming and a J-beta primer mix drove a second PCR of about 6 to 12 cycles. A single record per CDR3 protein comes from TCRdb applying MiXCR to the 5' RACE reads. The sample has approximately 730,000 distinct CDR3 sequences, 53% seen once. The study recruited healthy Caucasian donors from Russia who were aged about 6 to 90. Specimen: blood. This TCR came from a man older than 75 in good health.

This CDR3 reads CATSDPAGGSAETQYF. CDR3 DNA sequence: TGTGCCACCAGTGATCCCGCGGGAGGATCCGCGGAGACCCAGTACTTC. The J gene is TRBJ2-5, the V gene TRBV24-1; 8 nucleotides align to TRBD2. The CDR3 has 16 residues. Looked up from germline, CDR1 is KGHDR and CDR2 is SFDVKD. J was trimmed by 5 bases and V by 3 bases; bases with no gene match: 10.